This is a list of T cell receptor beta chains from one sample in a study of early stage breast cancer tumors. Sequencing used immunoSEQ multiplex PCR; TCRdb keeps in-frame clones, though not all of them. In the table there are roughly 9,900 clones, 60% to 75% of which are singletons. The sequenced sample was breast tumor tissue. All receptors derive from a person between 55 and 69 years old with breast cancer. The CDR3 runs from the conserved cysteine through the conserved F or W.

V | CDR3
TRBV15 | CATSGWAGGQGRQGYTF
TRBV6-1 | CASSGQGYEQFF
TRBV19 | CASSIDRRGRRNEQFF
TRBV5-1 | CASSSQGPTEAFF
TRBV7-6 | CASSLAGIGETQYF
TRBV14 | CASSHSGTSVYNEQFF
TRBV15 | CATSRAKGSNEKLFF
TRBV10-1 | CASSHRDMNTEAFF
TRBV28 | CASTRVRGQPQHF
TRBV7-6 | CASSLLAGVFVGETQYF
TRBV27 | CASSSQVDGGYTF
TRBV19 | CASSGTSGRGDEQFF
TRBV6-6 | CASSWTRGSTDTQYF
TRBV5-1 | CASSPQVNTEAFF
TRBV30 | CAIVESSTDTQYF
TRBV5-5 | CASSLGPTSGGEQFF
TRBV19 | CASSRGTGGIGEQFF
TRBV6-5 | CASSYFRGAYEQYF
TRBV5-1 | CASSRTGGVQETQYF
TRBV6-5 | CASSSRGQPPYEQYF
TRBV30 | CAWGTGVDTEAFF
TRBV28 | CASSIDSSTDTQYF